A single sample gave rise to the 16 T cell receptor beta chains below, sequenced in a study of blood T cell repertoires in COVID-19. This table comes from immunoSEQ multiplex PCR, and its TCRdb copy is limited to in-frame clones, with some not included. The table has some 190,000 clones, 80% seen once. Material for sequencing was PBMCs or T cells enriched from blood (not recorded which). The receptors here all came from a man aged 25 to 40 with acute COVID-19.

J is TRBJ1-6 and V is TRBV6-6; D gene uncertain. Per germline, CDR1 MNHNY and CDR2 SVGAGI (reference sequence). This CDR3 has 14 residues. V dropped 0 bases and J dropped 7 bases, with 7 bases sitting between them. This CDR3 is CASSYSELNSPLHF. CDR3 nucleotides: TGTGCCAGCAGTTACTCGGAGCTGAATTCACCCCTCCACTTT.

The V and J genes are TRBV10-3 and TRBJ2-2, with TRBD2 identical over 11 bases. The CDR3 has 15 amino acids. Trimming at V came to 3 bases and at J to 3 bases, leaving 0 bases not matched to a gene. CDR1 is ENHRY, CDR2 SYGVKD, per germline. The CDR3 protein is CAISELAGDTGELFF. The CDR3 DNA sequence: TGTGCCATCAGTGAACTAGCGGGGGACACCGGGGAGCTGTTTTTT.

The chain recombines TRBV2 with TRBJ1-4, with D maybe TRBD1 (6 bases). Trimming stripped 6 bases from V and 7 bases from J, with 12 bases between. CDR3 length: 13 residues. The germline V gene has CDR1 SNHLY and CDR2 FYNNEI. CDR3 coding DNA: TGTGCCAGCAGCAACAGGGTGTCTGAAAAACTGTTTTTT. Translating gives CASSNRVSEKLFF.

This clone has only one observation. The V and J genes are TRBV2 and TRBJ1-3, with 7 bases that match TRBD1. After removal of 3 bases from V and 0 bases from J, the junction contained 2 bases not matched to a gene. Germline assignment: CDR1 SNHLY and CDR2 FYNNEI. The CDR3 runs 15 residues. The CDR3 DNA follows: TGTGCCAGCAGTGACAGGGGGATCTCTGGAAACACCATATATTTT. It is translated as CASSDRGISGNTIYF. The full variable domain, its missing parts supplied by reference TRBV2 and TRBJ1-3, is EPEVTQTPSHQVTQMGQEVILRCVPISNHLYFYWYRQILGQKVEFLVSFYNNEISEKSEIFDDQFSVERPDGSNFTLKIRSTKLEDSAMYFCASSDRGISGNTIYFGEGSWLTVV.

This chain uses TRBV7-9 with TRBJ1-1; D not resolved. The CDR3 consists of 13 residues. Germline-derived CDR1 and CDR2 are SEHNR and FQNEAQ (reference sequence). Deletions cut 4 bases from V and 1 base from J, with 7 bases between. CDR3 DNA sequence: TGTGCCAGCAGCTATGACACGAACACTGAAGCTTTCTTT. Translated: CASSYDTNTEAFF.

The chain carries TRBV27 and TRBJ2-2; TRBD1 matches 10 bases. This CDR3 comprises 16 residues. The V segment lost 6 bases and the J segment 6 bases; nucleotides outside the gene matches: 10. Germline V gives CDR1 MNHEY, CDR2 SMNVEV (reference sequence). In DNA form, the CDR3 reads TGTGCCAGCAGGGGTCCGGGACAGGGGATCTCCGGGGAGCTGTTTTTT. It yields the protein CASRGPGQGISGELFF.

The chain carries TRBV30 and TRBJ2-2; tentative D call: TRBD1 (6 bases). CDR3 length equals 12 residues. Germline V CDR1 and CDR2: GTSNPN, SVGIG (reference sequence). V lost 5 bases to trimming and J lost 5 bases, with 9 bases between them. The CDR3 here is CAWAQGTGELFF. Here the CDR3 DNA reads TGTGCCTGGGCCCAGGGGACCGGGGAGCTGTTTTTT.

V gene TRBV29-1 combines with J gene TRBJ2-3; D might be TRBD1 (5 bases). This CDR3 is 13 amino acids long. The ends were cut back, 8 bases at V and 6 bases at J, with 18 bases in the middle. CDR1 and CDR2 (germline): SQVTM, ANQGSEA. The CDR3 spells CSIVTVGSDTQYF. DNA for the CDR3: TGCAGCATCGTGACAGTGGGGTCCGATACGCAGTATTTT.

This clone was seen only a few times. The chain uses TRBV6-1 and TRBJ1-5; D is perhaps TRBD1 (6 bases). The length of the CDR3 is 16 residues. Germline loops: CDR1 MNHNS, CDR2 SASEGT. V shed 3 bases and J shed 3 bases, with 15 bases lying between them. CDR3 amino acids: CASSDAGGTFNQPQHF. In DNA, the CDR3 is TGTGCCAGCAGTGATGCGGGGGGCACCTTCAATCAGCCCCAGCATTTT.

There are a few counts of this clone. V and J are TRBV2 and TRBJ2-2; 7 nucleotides line up with TRBD2. The CDR3 contains 15 residues. Losses at the gene ends were 6 bases for V and 6 bases for J; bases not matched to a gene: 10. Germline CDR1 reads SNHLY; CDR2 reads FYNNEI. CDR3 bases: TGTGCCAGCAGCGCGGAAAGAGCGGGGTCCGGGGAGCTGTTTTTT. Amino acids: CASSAERAGSGELFF.

This chain joins TRBV18 and TRBJ2-7, with D possibly TRBD2 on 6 matching bases. Between the trimmed V and J ends, which lost 5 bases and 7 bases, there was a span of 21 bases. This CDR3 is 15 amino acids long. Per the germline V gene, CDR1 is KGHSH and CDR2 is LQKENI. CDR3 sequence reads: CASSTQRTDRGEQYF. Written as DNA, the CDR3 is TGTGCCAGCTCAACCCAGCGAACGGACCGGGGGGAGCAGTACTTC.

This clone turned up a few times. The chain employs TRBV10-1 and TRBJ1-1, with a possible D match to TRBD1 (6 bases). Germline CDR1 is WNHNN and CDR2 is SYGVQD (reference sequence). CDR3 length: 13 amino acids. Trimming shortened V by 8 bases and J by 3 bases, and 13 bases separated the two germline ends. The CDR3: CASSKQGYTEAFF. The CDR3 DNA is TGCGCCAGCTCAAAACAGGGATACACTGAAGCTTTCTTT.

V is TRBV19 and J is TRBJ2-1, with TRBD2 matching 9 bases. The CDR3 is 16 residues long. The germline V gene encodes CDR1 LNHDA and CDR2 SQIVND (reference sequence). V was clipped by 0 bases and J by 7 bases; unmatched bases: 7. DNA of the CDR3: TGTGCCAGTAGTATAGATCCAGCGGGGGGATATAATGAGCAGTTCTTC. It yields the protein CASSIDPAGGYNEQFF.

The gene calls are TRBV19 and TRBJ2-1; 7 positions match TRBD1. The CDR3 contains 15 residues. Unmatched junction bases numbered 4, after V lost 5 bases and J lost 0 bases. Germline loops: CDR1 LNHDA, CDR2 SQIVND (reference sequence). Here the CDR3 DNA reads TGTGCCAGTAGTGCGGACAGGAGCTCCTACAATGAGCAGTTCTTC. Its translation is CASSADRSSYNEQFF.

The V and J genes are TRBV12-3 or TRBV12-4 and TRBJ1-2, with 7 nucleotides matching TRBD1. The CDR3 is 13 amino acids. The trim removed 6 bases at V and 2 bases at J, leaving 3 bases unmatched. DNA of the CDR3: TGTGCCAGCAGGAAACAGGGGAACTATGGCTACACCTTC. Encoded protein: CASRKQGNYGYTF.

The chain joins TRBV2 to TRBJ1-2; D gene unclear. CDR1 is SNHLY and CDR2 is FYNNEI in the germline V gene. V shed 7 bases and J shed 8 bases, with 17 bases lying between them. The CDR3 runs 13 residues. The CDR3 sequence is CASILTRPQGYTF. CDR3 DNA: TGTGCCAGCATATTAACGCGTCCACAGGGCTACACCTTC.